The 5 T cell receptor beta chains reported below all come from one sample, sequenced in a study of cytomegalovirus exposure and HLA in healthy donors. Using immunoSEQ multiplex PCR, the repertoire was profiled, and TCRdb retains in-frame clones only, with some absent. The table shows roughly 120,000 clones, with roughly nine tenths occurring only once. The sample was PBMCs. The source of these receptors is a woman younger than 35 in good health and CMV-seronegative.

The V call is TRBV6-1, the J call TRBJ1-2; D unresolved. Germline CDR1 reads MNHNS; CDR2 reads SASEGT. This CDR3 region has 14 residues. V was cut by 6 bases and J by 4 bases, with 15 bases left in between. In DNA form, the CDR3 reads TGTGCCAGCAGAGTTGGCGGTAATCTCTATGGCTACACCTTC. Translated: CASRVGGNLYGYTF.

In its sample, this clone was seen a few times. The CDR3 region has the DNA TGTGCCAGCAGCTCCAGAGGTAACCTCCCCGAGAACACTGAAGCTTTCTTT. Residues: CASSSRGNLPENTEAFF. The chain has TRBV7-9 and TRBJ1-1; no clear D gene. Trimming removed 4 bases from V and 1 base from J, with 19 bases in between. The CDR3 extends over 17 amino acids. CDR1 is SEHNR and CDR2 is FQNEAQ in the germline V gene (reference sequence).

This rearrangement joins TRBV5-6 to TRBJ2-7; D gene uncertain. There are 12 residues in the CDR3. Germline CDR1 and CDR2: SGHDT and YYEEEE. V lost 1 base, J lost 3 bases, and 5 bases lay in between. DNA for the CDR3: TGTGCCAGCAGCTTGACTAACTACGAGCAGTACTTC. It specifies CASSLTNYEQYF. Using reference TRBV5-6 and TRBJ2-7 for the parts outside the CDR3, the full variable domain is DAGVTQSPTHLIKTRGQQVTLRCSPKSGHDTVSWYQQALGQGPQFIFQYYEEEERQRGNFPDRFSGHQFPNYSSELNVNALLLGDSALYLCASSLTNYEQYFGPGTRLTVT.

V and J are TRBV9 and TRBJ1-2; D remains ambiguous. The CDR3 sequence is 14 residues long. The germline V gene has CDR1 SGDLS and CDR2 YYNGEE. The V end lost 3 bases, the J end lost 2 bases, and 11 bases lay between the germline ends. The chain's CDR3 is CASSEAVGNYGYTF. CDR3 DNA sequence: TGTGCCAGCAGCGAGGCCGTCGGGAACTATGGCTACACCTTC.

The rearrangement links TRBV4-1 to TRBJ1-2, with D perhaps matching TRBD1 (6 bases). The V end lost 4 bases, the J end lost 1 base, and 22 bases lay between the germline ends. Per the germline V gene, CDR1 is MGHRA and CDR2 is YSYEKL. This CDR3 comprises 18 residues. CDR3 bases: TGCGCCAGCAGCCCTCAAGTAAGGGACATAGACTTTAACTATGGCTACACCTTC. This codes for CASSPQVRDIDFNYGYTF.